The text below deals with one T cell receptor (beta chain). No antigen is known for it. The authors prepared the TCRbeta library with unique molecular identifiers. MiXCR, applied by TCRdb to the PCR reads, yields one record per CDR3 protein. The sample lists 250,000 to 300,000 distinct CDR3 sequences, about 9.5% occurring once. The sample comes from a study of T-cell reconstitution after alpha-beta-depleted transplantation in children. Overall study results and limits: For some patients, TCRbeta diversity was high at day 60 because of recipient T cells and thymic progenitors that survived. After transplant, at about two months, alpha-beta T cells were reportedly derived from several hundred expanded graft clones. Hyperexpanded clones declined; after one year, newly produced T cells mostly supplied diversity.

The CDR3 is made up of 16 amino acids. Trimming removed 0 bases from V and 5 bases from J, with 16 bases in between. CDR1 is LGHNA and CDR2 is YSLEER in the germline V gene. This specimen was PBMCs, taken before TCRalphabeta/CD19-depleted stem cell transplant. The chain is built from TRBV4-3 and TRBJ2-5, with D possibly matching TRBD2 (6 bases). The receptor was derived from a boy in the first two years of life with acute myeloid leukemia, due to receive a stem cell transplant. Here the CDR3 reads CASSQEFPRTTETQYF. DNA for the CDR3: TGCGCCAGCAGCCAAGAGTTCCCTAGGACTACGGAGACCCAGTACTTC.